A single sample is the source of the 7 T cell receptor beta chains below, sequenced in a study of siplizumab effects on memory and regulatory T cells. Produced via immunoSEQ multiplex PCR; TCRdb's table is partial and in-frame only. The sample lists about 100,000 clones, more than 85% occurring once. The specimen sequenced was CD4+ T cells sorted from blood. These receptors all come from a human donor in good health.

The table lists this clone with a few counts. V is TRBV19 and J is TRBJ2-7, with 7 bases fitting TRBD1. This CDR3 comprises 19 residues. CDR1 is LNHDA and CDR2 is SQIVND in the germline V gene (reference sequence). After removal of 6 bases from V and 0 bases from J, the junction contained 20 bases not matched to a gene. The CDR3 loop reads CASSPGTVGAVSYSYEQYF. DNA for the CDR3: TGTGCCAGTAGCCCCGGGACAGTTGGTGCGGTAAGCTACTCCTACGAGCAGTACTTC.

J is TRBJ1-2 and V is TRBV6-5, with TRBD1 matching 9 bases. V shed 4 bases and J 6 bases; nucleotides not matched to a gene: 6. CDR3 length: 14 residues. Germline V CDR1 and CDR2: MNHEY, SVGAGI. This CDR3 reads CASSFGTGKHGYTF. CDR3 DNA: TGTGCCAGCAGTTTTGGGACAGGGAAGCATGGCTACACCTTC.

The CDR3 coding sequence is TGTGCCAGCAGCCGAGGGGTGCGGAACACTGAAGCTTTCTTT. It is translated as CASSRGVRNTEAFF. The V gene is TRBV11-2, the J gene TRBJ1-1; the D gene is possibly TRBD1 (5 bases). There are 14 residues in the CDR3. Trimming shortened V by 5 bases and J by 1 base, and 11 bases separated the two germline ends. Looked up from germline, CDR1 is SGHAT and CDR2 is FQNNGV.

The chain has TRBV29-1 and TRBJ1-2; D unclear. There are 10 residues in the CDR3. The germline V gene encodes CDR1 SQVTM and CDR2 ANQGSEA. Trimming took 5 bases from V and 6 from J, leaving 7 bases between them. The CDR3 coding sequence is TGCAGCGTTCGAGAGGATGGCTACACCTTC. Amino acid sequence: CSVREDGYTF.

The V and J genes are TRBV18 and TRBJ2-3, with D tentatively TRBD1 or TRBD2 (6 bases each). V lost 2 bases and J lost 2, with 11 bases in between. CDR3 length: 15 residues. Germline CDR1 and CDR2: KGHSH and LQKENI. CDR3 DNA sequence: TGTGCCAGCTCACCAGCGGGACAAGTCACAGATACGCAGTATTTT. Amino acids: CASSPAGQVTDTQYF.

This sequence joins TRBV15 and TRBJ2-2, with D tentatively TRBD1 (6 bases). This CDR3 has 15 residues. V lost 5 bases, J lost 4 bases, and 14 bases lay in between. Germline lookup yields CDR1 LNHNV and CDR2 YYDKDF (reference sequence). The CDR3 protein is CATSLTAGVTGELFF. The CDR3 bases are TGTGCCACCAGCTTGACCGCAGGGGTCACCGGGGAGCTGTTTTTT.

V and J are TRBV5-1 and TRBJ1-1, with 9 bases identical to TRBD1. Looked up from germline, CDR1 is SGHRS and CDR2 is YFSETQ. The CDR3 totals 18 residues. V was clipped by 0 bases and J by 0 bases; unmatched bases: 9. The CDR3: CASSLGPMGQGMNTEAFF. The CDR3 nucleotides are TGCGCCAGCAGCTTGGGCCCTATGGGACAGGGAATGAACACTGAAGCTTTCTTT.